These T cell receptor beta chains were read from a single sample in a study of blood T cells in healthy people across ages. TCRdb recomputed calls from the 5' RACE reads with MiXCR, one row per CDR3 protein. The profile covers 1.5 million to 2 million distinct CDR3 sequences, with about 31% appearing a single time and roughly 12% taken by the ten largest. The specimen was blood. The receptors shown here come from a woman aged 30 to 39 in good health. CDR3s include the opening cysteine and the closing phenylalanine or tryptophan. The order of the fields is CDR3 protein, CDR3 DNA, D gene, clone size, J gene, V gene. The D gene is left open where the match is weak. Clone size appears in some rows only: once, few, many, or a class for an expanded clone.

CDR3 protein: CASTTKIHGTLDGLAAQETQYF
CDR3 DNA: TGTGCCAGCACCACAAAAATTCACGGGACCTTAGACGGACTAGCGGCCCAAGAGACCCAGTACTTC
D gene: TRBD2
clone size: few
J gene: TRBJ2-5
V gene: TRBV28

CDR3 protein: CASSQPDRDGETQYF
CDR3 DNA: TGTGCCAGCAGCCAGCCCGACAGGGATGGAGAGACCCAGTACTTC
D gene: TRBD1
clone size: few
J gene: TRBJ2-5
V gene: TRBV4-2

CDR3 protein: CASRHRAPTDTQYF
CDR3 DNA: TGTGCCAGCAGGCACAGGGCGCCCACAGATACGCAGTATTTT
D gene: .
clone size: .
J gene: TRBJ2-3
V gene: TRBV3-1

CDR3 protein: CASNIAGATARQPQHF
CDR3 DNA: TGTGCCAGCAATATCGCCGGGGCCACCGCCCGTCAGCCCCAGCATTTT
D gene: .
clone size: .
J gene: TRBJ1-5
V gene: TRBV6-2/TRBV6-3

CDR3 protein: CASSFAGTYEQYF
CDR3 DNA: TGTGCCAGCAGCTTCGCTGGTACCTACGAGCAGTACTTC
D gene: .
clone size: many
J gene: TRBJ2-7
V gene: TRBV28

CDR3 protein: CATSDQDSLETQYF
CDR3 DNA: TGTGCCACCAGTGACCAGGACAGTTTAGAGACCCAGTACTTC
D gene: .
clone size: few
J gene: TRBJ2-5
V gene: TRBV24-1

CDR3 protein: CASSSGDRVKNQPQHF
CDR3 DNA: TGTGCCAGCAGCTCCGGGGACAGGGTTAAGAATCAGCCCCAGCATTTT
D gene: TRBD1
clone size: .
J gene: TRBJ1-5
V gene: TRBV7-2

CDR3 protein: CASSPRQNEQFF
CDR3 DNA: TGTGCCAGCAGCCCACGACAGAATGAGCAGTTCTTC
D gene: .
clone size: .
J gene: TRBJ2-1
V gene: TRBV9

CDR3 protein: CASSDYRVRARSPLHF
CDR3 DNA: TGTGCCAGCAGTGACTACAGGGTCAGGGCGAGATCACCCCTCCACTTT
D gene: .
clone size: .
J gene: TRBJ1-6
V gene: TRBV28

CDR3 protein: CASSFSNTQYF
CDR3 DNA: TGTGCCAGCAGCTTTAGTAATACGCAGTATTTT
D gene: .
clone size: .
J gene: TRBJ2-3
V gene: TRBV7-2

CDR3 protein: CATSRDWEDGAETQYF
CDR3 DNA: TGTGCCACCAGCAGGGACTGGGAGGACGGGGCGGAGACCCAGTACTTC
D gene: .
clone size: few
J gene: TRBJ2-5
V gene: TRBV15

CDR3 protein: CASSPSESSYNEQFF
CDR3 DNA: TGTGCCAGCAGTCCCAGCGAGAGCTCCTACAATGAGCAGTTCTTC
D gene: .
clone size: .
J gene: TRBJ2-1
V gene: TRBV7-8

CDR3 protein: CASSSWTGTEQYF
CDR3 DNA: TGTGCCAGCAGCTCCTGGACAGGCACCGAGCAGTACTTC
D gene: TRBD1
clone size: .
J gene: TRBJ2-7
V gene: TRBV5-6

CDR3 protein: CASSSRLAGAYEQYF
CDR3 DNA: TGTGCCAGCAGTTCAAGACTAGCGGGAGCTTACGAGCAGTACTTC
D gene: TRBD2
clone size: many
J gene: TRBJ2-7
V gene: TRBV7-8

CDR3 protein: CASSLTLRGQGAQGEQFF
CDR3 DNA: TGTGCCAGCAGCTTAACCCTTAGGGGACAGGGGGCGCAGGGTGAGCAGTTCTTC
D gene: TRBD1
clone size: few
J gene: TRBJ2-1
V gene: TRBV7-3

CDR3 protein: CASSQELGRPGSQPQHF
CDR3 DNA: TGTGCCAGCAGCCAAGAACTGGGACGGCCAGGTTCCCAGCCCCAGCATTTT
D gene: .
clone size: many
J gene: TRBJ1-5
V gene: TRBV3-1

CDR3 protein: CASSLQVPNTEAFF
CDR3 DNA: TGTGCCAGCAGCTTACAGGTGCCTAACACTGAAGCTTTCTTT
D gene: .
clone size: many
J gene: TRBJ1-1
V gene: TRBV7-9

CDR3 protein: CASSGRSRGPYEQYF
CDR3 DNA: TGTGCCAGCAGCGGAAGGAGCAGGGGGCCCTACGAGCAGTACTTC
D gene: TRBD1
clone size: .
J gene: TRBJ2-7
V gene: TRBV7-2

CDR3 protein: CASSPRGAQGETQYF
CDR3 DNA: TGCGCCAGCAGCCCTCGGGGGGCCCAGGGGGAGACCCAGTACTTC
D gene: .
clone size: .
J gene: TRBJ2-5
V gene: TRBV5-1

CDR3 protein: CASSLSVRRFTEAFF
CDR3 DNA: TGTGCCAGCAGCTTATCGGTCAGGAGGTTCACTGAAGCTTTCTTT
D gene: .
clone size: few
J gene: TRBJ1-1
V gene: TRBV5-6

CDR3 protein: CASSQALAGANEQFF
CDR3 DNA: TGCGCCAGCAGCCAAGCTCTAGCGGGGGCCAATGAGCAGTTCTTC
D gene: TRBD2
clone size: few
J gene: TRBJ2-1
V gene: TRBV4-1

CDR3 protein: CASSLGPSIGETQYF
CDR3 DNA: TGTGCCAGCAGCTTAGGACCCTCCATCGGCGAGACCCAGTACTTC
D gene: .
clone size: few
J gene: TRBJ2-5
V gene: TRBV7-3

CDR3 protein: CASSTGLPNTEAFF
CDR3 DNA: TGTGCCAGCAGCACAGGGTTACCGAACACTGAAGCTTTCTTT
D gene: .
clone size: .
J gene: TRBJ1-1
V gene: TRBV7-9

CDR3 protein: CASSLRLAGGLREQFF
CDR3 DNA: TGTGCCAGCAGTTTAAGACTAGCGGGAGGGCTACGTGAGCAGTTCTTC
D gene: TRBD2
clone size: .
J gene: TRBJ2-1
V gene: TRBV28

CDR3 protein: CSAVGLALIYNEQFF
CDR3 DNA: TGCAGTGCAGTCGGTCTAGCCTTGATCTACAATGAGCAGTTCTTC
D gene: .
clone size: .
J gene: TRBJ2-1
V gene: TRBV20-1

CDR3 protein: CASRGDPTGATGELFF
CDR3 DNA: TGTGCCAGTCGGGGAGATCCGACAGGAGCCACCGGGGAGCTGTTTTTT
D gene: .
clone size: .
J gene: TRBJ2-2
V gene: TRBV6-1

CDR3 protein: CSVERLGGSNQETQYF
CDR3 DNA: TGCAGCGTTGAAAGGCTTGGGGGGAGTAACCAAGAGACCCAGTACTTC
D gene: .
clone size: many
J gene: TRBJ2-5
V gene: TRBV29-1

CDR3 protein: CASSHTGADQFF
CDR3 DNA: TGTGCCAGCAGCCATACAGGAGCCGACCAGTTCTTC
D gene: .
clone size: .
J gene: TRBJ2-1
V gene: TRBV9

CDR3 protein: CASSLDSKSGELFF
CDR3 DNA: TGCGCCAGCAGCTTGGATTCCAAATCCGGGGAGCTGTTTTTT
D gene: .
clone size: .
J gene: TRBJ2-2
V gene: TRBV5-1

CDR3 protein: CSAPDSGYTF
CDR3 DNA: TGCAGTGCCCCGGACAGCGGCTACACCTTC
D gene: .
clone size: .
J gene: TRBJ1-2
V gene: TRBV20-1

CDR3 protein: CASGQGHSYEQYF
CDR3 DNA: TGTGCCAGTGGACAGGGCCATTCCTACGAGCAGTACTTC
D gene: TRBD1
clone size: few
J gene: TRBJ2-7
V gene: TRBV12-3/TRBV12-4

CDR3 protein: CASSFPTSGETQYF
CDR3 DNA: TGTGCCAGCAGCTTTCCGACTAGCGGAGAGACCCAGTACTTC
D gene: TRBD2
clone size: many
J gene: TRBJ2-5
V gene: TRBV7-9

CDR3 protein: CASSNQPTEPRPYEQYF
CDR3 DNA: TGCGCCAGCAGCAACCAACCGACCGAACCTCGCCCCTACGAGCAGTACTTC
D gene: .
clone size: .
J gene: TRBJ2-7
V gene: TRBV27

CDR3 protein: CSARGDSTDTQYF
CDR3 DNA: TGCAGTGCTCGTGGGGATAGCACAGATACGCAGTATTTT
D gene: .
clone size: .
J gene: TRBJ2-3
V gene: TRBV20-1

CDR3 protein: CASSISGTSGTKQYF
CDR3 DNA: TGTGCCAGCAGTATATCCGGGACTAGCGGGACCAAGCAGTACTTC
D gene: TRBD2
clone size: few
J gene: TRBJ2-7
V gene: TRBV28

CDR3 protein: CASSGTSGGSEQYF
CDR3 DNA: TGTGCCAGCAGCGGGACTAGCGGGGGCTCCGAGCAGTACTTC
D gene: TRBD2
clone size: once
J gene: TRBJ2-7
V gene: TRBV4-2

CDR3 protein: CASSPGGGERNEQFF
CDR3 DNA: TGCGCCAGCAGCCCGGGAGGCGGGGAGAGAAATGAGCAGTTCTTC
D gene: TRBD2
clone size: many
J gene: TRBJ2-1
V gene: TRBV5-1

CDR3 protein: CASSWAREGSGETQYF
CDR3 DNA: TGTGCCAGCAGCTGGGCTAGAGAGGGGTCGGGAGAGACCCAGTACTTC
D gene: .
clone size: many
J gene: TRBJ2-5
V gene: TRBV4-2

CDR3 protein: CASSQDEASYGYTF
CDR3 DNA: TGTGCCAGCAGCCAAGACGAGGCAAGTTATGGCTACACCTTC
D gene: .
clone size: .
J gene: TRBJ1-2
V gene: TRBV4-2

CDR3 protein: CASSLGGPGAGGTQYF
CDR3 DNA: TGTGCCAGCAGCTTGGGAGGGCCGGGTGCGGGAGGGACCCAGTACTTC
D gene: TRBD2
clone size: many
J gene: TRBJ2-5
V gene: TRBV5-5

CDR3 protein: CASSYPGETPRPYDEQFF
CDR3 DNA: TGTGCCAGCAGTTACCCCGGGGAGACACCTCGCCCGTACGATGAGCAGTTCTTC
D gene: .
clone size: .
J gene: TRBJ2-1
V gene: TRBV6-2/TRBV6-3

CDR3 protein: CALSPTGRHTDTQYF
CDR3 DNA: TGTGCCCTCAGCCCAACCGGGCGACACACAGATACGCAGTATTTT
D gene: .
clone size: .
J gene: TRBJ2-3
V gene: TRBV12-3/TRBV12-4

CDR3 protein: CASSLTPGWRDEQYF
CDR3 DNA: TGCGCCAGCAGCTTGACCCCGGGGTGGCGTGATGAGCAGTACTTC
D gene: .
clone size: .
J gene: TRBJ2-7
V gene: TRBV5-1

CDR3 protein: CASSPRGTGMGTQYF
CDR3 DNA: TGTGCCAGCAGCCCCCGAGGGACCGGGATGGGGACCCAGTACTTC
D gene: .
clone size: .
J gene: TRBJ2-5
V gene: TRBV3-1

CDR3 protein: CASSLSSWGAYNKQFF
CDR3 DNA: TGCGCCAGCAGCTTGTCGAGCTGGGGAGCCTACAATAAGCAGTTCTTC
D gene: .
clone size: .
J gene: TRBJ2-1
V gene: TRBV5-1

CDR3 protein: CASAIPSSTDTQYF
CDR3 DNA: TGTGCCAGCGCGATTCCCTCTAGCACAGATACGCAGTATTTT
D gene: .
clone size: few
J gene: TRBJ2-3
V gene: TRBV2

CDR3 protein: CASSQDGRGSYEQYF
CDR3 DNA: TGTGCCAGCAGCCAAGATGGTCGGGGCTCCTACGAGCAGTACTTC
D gene: .
clone size: few
J gene: TRBJ2-7
V gene: TRBV3-1

CDR3 protein: CASSLEFKGGYTF
CDR3 DNA: TGCGCCAGCAGCTTGGAGTTCAAGGGTGGCTACACCTTC
D gene: .
clone size: .
J gene: TRBJ1-2
V gene: TRBV5-1

CDR3 protein: CASSSGRGIQYF
CDR3 DNA: TGTGCCAGCAGCTCCGGACGAGGAATTCAGTACTTC
D gene: .
clone size: .
J gene: TRBJ2-4
V gene: TRBV3-1

CDR3 protein: CASSTRTSGIYEQFF
CDR3 DNA: TGTGCCAGCAGCACCCGGACTAGCGGGATTTATGAGCAGTTCTTC
D gene: TRBD2
clone size: .
J gene: TRBJ2-1
V gene: TRBV13

CDR3 protein: CSVTGILSGELFF
CDR3 DNA: TGCAGCGTGACAGGGATATTGTCCGGGGAGCTGTTTTTT
D gene: TRBD1
clone size: .
J gene: TRBJ2-2
V gene: TRBV29-1

CDR3 protein: CAISEVRTGSNTDTQYF
CDR3 DNA: TGTGCCATCAGTGAGGTTCGGACAGGGTCGAACACAGATACGCAGTATTTT
D gene: TRBD1
clone size: .
J gene: TRBJ2-3
V gene: TRBV10-3

CDR3 protein: CASSQGGPGQYNSPLHF
CDR3 DNA: TGCGCCAGCAGCCAAGGGGGCCCGGGACAGTATAATTCACCCCTCCACTTT
D gene: TRBD1
clone size: .
J gene: TRBJ1-6
V gene: TRBV4-1